This note documents a single TCR beta chain sequence. This clonotype was observed at least ten times. This clone's antigen is unknown. Nothing much larger sits one base from this clone, and base qualities are not available. These data are taken from a study of early T cells in non-severe SARS-CoV-2 infection (dated by TCRdb to about 2021). Regarding the complete study: Because TCR sequencing was done on bulk RNA from unsorted whole blood, the alpha and beta chains could not be paired.

The investigation overall reported the following: VDJdb matching was skewed toward anti-spike CD8 responses and likely underestimated virus-specific expansions by missing private and CD4 specificities.

Library construction relied on 5' RACE. The sequencer listed for this sample is NextSeq 500. In the TCR library protocol, unique molecular identifiers were attached to individual cDNA molecules to correct for PCR bias and sequencing error. Both TCR alpha and beta chains were sequenced, and tight co-correlation was observed between alpha and beta sequence abundances in each sample. The paper's processing steps were these. V gene, J gene and CDR3 annotation of TCR sequences was performed with Decombinator V4. TCRs were defined as expanded if a significant change between any two time points was detected under a Poisson model with p below 0.0001. TCR abundances were normalised to the total number of TCRs sequenced in each sample and reported as counts per million. TRAV1-2 paired with TRAJ12, TRAJ20 or TRAJ33 defined MAIT TCRs, while TRAV10 paired with TRAJ18 defined iNKT TCRs. VDJdb, accessed 1 November 2021, was searched for CMV, EBV and SARS-CoV-2 annotated TCRs, with TCRs annotated for multiple antigens excluded. TCRdb reprocessed the public reads (quality trimming at Q25 with fastp, clone calling with MiXCR) and kept in-frame beta chains. CDR3 protein sequences are deduplicated, and each keeps its most common genes and DNA. These V and J calls originate from TCRdb's pipeline instead of the authors' own analysis. The sample table records around 98,000 distinct CDR3 sequences; 11% of these occur just once. The ten largest account for 5.1% of the sample.

The CDR3 measures 19 amino acids from cysteine to phenylalanine. Only CDR3 DNA remains: 57 bases, in frame from the first base. Reading the germline V gene gives CDR1 SGHVS and CDR2 FNYEAQ. V is reduced by 0 bases and J by 3 bases, leaving a spacing of 21 bases between them. The study was a case-control design nested within a healthcare worker cohort in London, UK, with weekly nasopharyngeal swab PCR tests and blood sampling. Healthcare workers were recruited during the week of the UK lockdown, between 23 and 31 March 2020, and followed weekly for up to about 15 weeks. The sequence derives from an adult who was a healthcare worker with PCR-confirmed SARS-CoV-2 infection or an uninfected control (not recorded which). Sequenced input: whole blood. Recombination linked TRBV7-6 to TRBJ2-4, and TRBD2 may be the D gene, going by 6 matching bases. This receptor has the CDR3 CASSLAGTQGIGVKNIQYF. The DNA is as follows: TGTGCCAGCAGCTTAGCGGGGACTCAGGGAATCGGGGTCAAAAACATTCAGTACTTC.